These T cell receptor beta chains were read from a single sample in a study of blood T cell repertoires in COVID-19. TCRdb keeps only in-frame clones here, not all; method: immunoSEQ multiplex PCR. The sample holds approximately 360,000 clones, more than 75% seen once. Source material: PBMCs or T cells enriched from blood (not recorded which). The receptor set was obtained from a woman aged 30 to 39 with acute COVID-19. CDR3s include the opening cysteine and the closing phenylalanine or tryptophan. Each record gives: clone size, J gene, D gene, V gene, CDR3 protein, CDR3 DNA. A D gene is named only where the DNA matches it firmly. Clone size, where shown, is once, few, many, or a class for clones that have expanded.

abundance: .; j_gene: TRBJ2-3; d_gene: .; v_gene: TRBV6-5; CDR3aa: CASREDTQYF; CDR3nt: TGTGCCAGCAGGGAGGATACGCAGTATTTT
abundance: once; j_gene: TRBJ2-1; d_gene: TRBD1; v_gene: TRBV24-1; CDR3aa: CATSHRDSYNEQFF; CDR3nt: TGTGCCACCTCGCACCGGGACAGCTACAATGAGCAGTTCTTC
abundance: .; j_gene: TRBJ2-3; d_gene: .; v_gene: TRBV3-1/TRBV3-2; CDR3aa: CASSQDGGDTQYF; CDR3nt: TGTGCCAGCAGCCAAGATGGGGGGGATACGCAGTATTTT
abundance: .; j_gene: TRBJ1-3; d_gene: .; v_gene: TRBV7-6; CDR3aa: CASSLQGNTIYF; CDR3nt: TGTGCCAGCAGCTTACAAGGAAACACCATATATTTT
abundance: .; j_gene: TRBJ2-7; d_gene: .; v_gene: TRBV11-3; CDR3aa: CASSAGGVRQYF; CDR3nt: TGTGCCAGCAGCGCAGGAGGGGTGAGGCAGTACTTC
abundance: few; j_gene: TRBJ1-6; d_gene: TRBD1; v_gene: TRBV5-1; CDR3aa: CASTTGGGNSPLHF; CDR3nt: TGCGCCAGCACTACAGGGGGCGGGAATTCACCCCTCCACTTT
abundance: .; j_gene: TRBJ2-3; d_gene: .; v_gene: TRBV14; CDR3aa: CASSLRLSDTQYF; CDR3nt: TGTGCCAGCAGCCTGAGACTCTCAGATACGCAGTATTTT
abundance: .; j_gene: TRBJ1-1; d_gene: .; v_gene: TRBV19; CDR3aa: CASRLRVSNTEAFF; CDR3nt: TGTGCCAGTAGACTCAGGGTGAGTAACACTGAAGCTTTCTTT
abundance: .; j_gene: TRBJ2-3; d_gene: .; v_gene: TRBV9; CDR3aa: CASSVGGASGTDTQYF; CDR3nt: TGTGCCAGCAGCGTAGGTGGGGCGTCGGGCACAGATACGCAGTATTTT
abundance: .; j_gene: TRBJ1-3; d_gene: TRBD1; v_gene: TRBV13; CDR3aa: CASSLVAGGSGNTIYF; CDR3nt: TGTGCCAGCAGCTTAGTTGCAGGGGGTAGTGGAAACACCATATATTTT
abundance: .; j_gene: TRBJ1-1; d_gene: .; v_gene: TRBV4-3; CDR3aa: CASSQVVQGANSNTEAFF; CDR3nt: TGCGCCAGCAGCCAAGTTGTACAGGGAGCCAACTCGAACACTGAAGCTTTCTTT
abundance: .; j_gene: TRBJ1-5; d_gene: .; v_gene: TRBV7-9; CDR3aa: CASSPGGVPEPQHF; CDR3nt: TGTGCCAGCAGCCCGGGGGGGGTCCCGGAGCCCCAGCATTTT
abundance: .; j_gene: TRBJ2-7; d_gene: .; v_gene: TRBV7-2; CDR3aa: CASLGQASYEQYF; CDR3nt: TGTGCCAGCTTAGGACAAGCTTCTTACGAGCAGTACTTC
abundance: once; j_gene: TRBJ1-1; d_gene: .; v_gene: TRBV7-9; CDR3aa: CASSSTPGLNTEAFF; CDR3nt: TGTGCCAGCAGCTCTACCCCCGGGTTGAACACTGAAGCTTTCTTT
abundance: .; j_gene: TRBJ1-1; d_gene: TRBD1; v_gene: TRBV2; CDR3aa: CASSERGLTEAFF; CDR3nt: TGTGCCAGCAGTGAAAGGGGGCTGACTGAAGCTTTCTTT
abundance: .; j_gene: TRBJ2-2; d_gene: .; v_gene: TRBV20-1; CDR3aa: CSASRQDGGELFF; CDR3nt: TGCAGTGCTAGTCGGCAGGATGGCGGGGAGCTGTTTTTT
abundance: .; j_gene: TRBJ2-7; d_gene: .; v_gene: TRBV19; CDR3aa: CASSRVGPTYEQYF; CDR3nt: TGTGCCAGTAGTAGGGTGGGGCCCACCTACGAGCAGTACTTC
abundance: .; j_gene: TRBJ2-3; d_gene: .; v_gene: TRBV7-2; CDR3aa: CASSSNLASHTDTQYF; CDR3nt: TGTGCCAGCAGCTCCAACTTAGCGTCGCACACAGATACGCAGTATTTT
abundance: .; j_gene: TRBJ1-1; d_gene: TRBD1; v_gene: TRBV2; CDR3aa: CASSVAGGITEAFF; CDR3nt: TGTGCCAGCAGTGTGGCAGGGGGGATCACTGAAGCTTTCTTT
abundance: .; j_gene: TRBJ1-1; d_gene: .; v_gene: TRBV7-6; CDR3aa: CASSLAGREDTEAFF; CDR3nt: TGTGCCAGCAGCTTAGCAGGCAGGGAGGATACTGAAGCTTTCTTT
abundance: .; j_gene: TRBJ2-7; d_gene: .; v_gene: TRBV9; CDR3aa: CASSVSPDSAYEQYF; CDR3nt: TGTGCCAGCAGCGTTTCCCCGGACAGTGCCTACGAGCAGTACTTC
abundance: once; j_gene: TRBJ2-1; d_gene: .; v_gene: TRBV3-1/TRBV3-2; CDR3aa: CASSQHMNEQFF; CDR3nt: TGTGCCAGCAGCCAACACATGAATGAGCAGTTCTTC
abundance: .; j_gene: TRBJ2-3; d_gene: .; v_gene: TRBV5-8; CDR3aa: CASSLTGASTDTQYF; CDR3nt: TGTGCCAGCAGCTTGACGGGAGCTAGCACAGATACGCAGTATTTT
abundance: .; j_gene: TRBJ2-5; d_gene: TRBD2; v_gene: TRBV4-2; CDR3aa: CASSQVGAGGQETQYF; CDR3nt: TGTGCCAGCAGCCAAGTTGGAGCGGGGGGGCAAGAGACCCAGTACTTC
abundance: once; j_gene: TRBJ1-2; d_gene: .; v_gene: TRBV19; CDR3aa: CASSRQANYGYTF; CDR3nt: TGTGCCAGTAGTCGACAGGCTAACTATGGCTACACCTTC
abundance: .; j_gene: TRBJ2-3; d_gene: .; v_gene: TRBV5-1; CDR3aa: CASSEETSTDTQYF; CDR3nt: TGCGCCAGCAGTGAGGAAACTAGCACAGATACGCAGTATTTT
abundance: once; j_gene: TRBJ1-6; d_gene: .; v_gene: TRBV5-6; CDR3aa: CASSSYNSPLHF; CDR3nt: TGTGCCAGCAGCTCTTATAATTCACCCCTCCACTTT